This record concerns one TCR beta chain sequence. What it recognizes is unknown. This CDR3 spans 13 amino acids. CDR1 SQVTM and CDR2 ANQGSEA come from the germline V gene. No cell sorting was done before RNA was extracted from the tissue. More than 3 cm separated this lung sample from the edge of the tumor. Three rounds of nested PCR, following a modified ARM-PCR protocol, produced the TCRbeta library. TCRdb processed the multiplex PCR reads anew with MiXCR; each CDR3 protein has one entry. The repertoire consists of tens of thousands of distinct CDR3 sequences, with about 63% occurring once and the leading ten covering around 29%. This sample is part of a study of tumor and adjacent non-tumor tissue in lung cancer. At the level of the study: Stage I to III disease affected approximately 11 men and several women aged roughly 30 to 80. Overall study findings and caveats: Tumor repertoires had a smaller top 100 clone share than normal lung. Tumor TCR diversity, when higher, was linked to shorter survival.

The V and J genes are TRBV29-1 and TRBJ2-7, with D maybe TRBD2 (6 bases). The receptor's source is a man aged 70 or older with non-small cell lung cancer. The specimen was distant non-tumor lung tissue. CDR3 bases: TGCATCGCGTCGACTAGAAGCTCCTACGAGCAGTACTTC. Protein sequence: CIASTRSSYEQYF.